This T cell receptor (beta chain) was documented in a study of T cell responses to AZD1222 COVID-19 vaccine (dated by TCRdb to 2020 to 2023). Context from the whole study: AZD1222 recipients with second doses at about 4 weeks or about 12 weeks were pooled, because spike-specific TCR depth and breadth did not differ between schedules. Trial participants were enrolled by age into 18-55, 56-69 and 70-plus year subgroups, with around 140, 26 and 57 TCR-sequenced participants respectively. A total of over 230 trial participants underwent TCR sequencing, of whom some 210 received two doses of AZD1222 and about 25 received two doses of the MenACWY control vaccine. Broader findings and caveats from the paper: The whole spike protein was spanned by vaccine-associated CD4 TCRs, and dominant responses were seen in regions 160-218 and 743-854. Conclusions about previously exposed vaccinees were limited because only 5 or 6 AZD1222 recipients were SARS-CoV-2 seropositive at baseline. The 56-69-year group was small, and its depth increase did not reach significance, likely because of low power. A significant rise in spike-specific TCR breadth and depth was observed after two AZD1222 doses relative to day 0 and relative to MenACWY recipients. Participants were mostly white British, with more females than males. The authors suggested clonal diversity may have been underestimated. Nearly half of unique spike-specific TCRs reportedly recognized epitopes outside regions mutated in the B.1.351 and B.1.1.7 variants. No day 14 peak-response samples were available, so repertoires were characterized only after the peak T cell response.

Trimming at the junction amounts to 5 bases on V and 5 bases on J, and the germline ends lie 8 bases apart. Taken from cysteine to phenylalanine, the CDR3 has 12 residues. The retained sequence is limited to the CDR3, 36 bases, with the frame set at the first base. The germline V gene provides CDR1 SGHNT and CDR2 YENEEA. The CDR3 regions of human TCRbeta chains were subjected to immunosequencing. In the authors' own workflow: TCRs in the repertoires were matched against a reference library of SARS-CoV-2-specific TCRs that had been generated with the MIRA antigen-specificity platform. Breadth meant the fraction of unique TCRs that were SARS-CoV-2-associated, whereas depth meant the fraction of total T cells that were SARS-CoV-2-associated. Using the MIRA data, each spike-specific TCR was mapped to the spike region that the TCR reacts to and placed in a CD4 or CD8 class. Log10-transformed breadth and depth values were compared by one-way ANOVA with Sidak's multiple comparisons tests. The table comes from immuneACCESS by way of TCRdb, which keeps in-frame sequences with V and J called. Part of the clones is missing from these tables; in studies checked, under half for an unresolved V gene and the rest for unknown reasons. V, J and clone size are those of that table, while D and trimming were read from the DNA. The sample yields 90,000 to 110,000 clones; 70% to 90% were counted once. Clones ranked in the top ten supply 2% to 3% of the sample.

To note about this clone: Its antigen is unknown. Base qualities are not provided; no much larger clone lies one nucleotide away.

The time point label for this specimen denotes: baseline before first vaccination. Vaccinee samples came from UK trials COV001 and COV002, including a single-blind randomized controlled phase 2/3 trial of AZD1222 (ChAdOx1 nCoV-19) in healthy adults. For TCRbeta chain sequencing, PBMC samples from trial participants were taken at day 0 and at day 28 after the second dose. The V and J genes are TRBV11-3 and TRBJ2-3; no D segment can be confidently identified. This specimen was peripheral blood, taken on day 0 of AZD1222 vaccination. This sequence originates from an adult in good health. The CDR3 protein is CASSGVGDTQYF. The nucleotide sequence reads as follows: TGTGCCAGCAGCGGGGTGGGAGATACGCAGTATTTT.